What follows are 8 T cell receptor beta chains derived from one specimen sequenced in a study of T cells in Graves' hyperthyroidism and ophthalmopathy. RNA transcripts yielded amplified TCR beta CDR3 regions. First-round RT-PCR of the TCR CDR3 relied on the HTBI primer set. One entry per CDR3 protein, called by TCRdb with MiXCR from the multiplex PCR reads. The profile shows fewer than 400,000 distinct CDR3 sequences, more than 15% of them singletons. The material sequenced was blood. The receptors shown here come from a young woman with Graves' hyperthyroidism that later progressed to Graves' ophthalmopathy.

Points on this clonotype: The junction departs from the called germline gene at one end, perhaps through a read error. V and J are TRBV28 and TRBJ2-7, with 9 bases fitting TRBD2. Germline CDR1 and CDR2: MDHEN and SYDVKM. CDR3 length equals 15 residues. CDR3 coding DNA: TGTGTCAGCAGTCCGGGGCTAGCGGGATACTACGAGCAGTACTTC. This gives the protein CVSSPGLAGYYEQYF.

This clonotype came up a few times. Just one base apart from a much larger clone, this may be a read error. The chain links TRBV6-1 to TRBJ1-2; maybe TRBD1 (5 bases). CDR1 is MNHNS, CDR2 SASEGT, per germline. With 6 bases removed from V and 3 bases from J, the gap between germline ends came to 14 bases. The CDR3 length is 14 residues. Here the CDR3 reads CASRGDGVHYGYTF. Here the CDR3 DNA reads TGTGCCAGCAGGGGGGACGGCGTTCACTATGGCTACACCTTC.

This clonotype showed up many times. V gene TRBV7-8 combines with J gene TRBJ2-7; 9 bases are a match to TRBD2. The CDR3 totals 14 residues. V shed 5 bases and J 5 bases; nucleotides not matched to a gene: 7. The germline CDR1 and CDR2 sequences are SGHVS and FQNEAQ. The CDR3 DNA reads as TGTGCCAGCAGCCCAGCGGGAGGTTCCCACGAGCAGTACTTC. It translates to CASSPAGGSHEQYF.

This clonotype was seen repeatedly, ten times or more. The chain combines TRBV10-3 with TRBJ1-5; D is possibly TRBD1 (5 bases). Looked up from germline, CDR1 is ENHRY and CDR2 is SYGVKD. CDR3 length: 17 amino acids. V shed 1 base and J shed 5 bases, with 18 bases lying between them. CDR3 region: CAISEYTRDRDDQPQHF. As DNA, the CDR3 is TGTGCCATCAGTGAGTACACCAGGGATAGGGACGATCAGCCCCAGCATTTT.

V and J are TRBV20-1 and TRBJ1-5; D ambiguous. The length of the CDR3 is 14 residues. Germline V lookup: CDR1 DFQATT, CDR2 SNEGSKA (reference sequence). The V and J ends lost 2 bases and 2 bases respectively, with 10 bases between them. This CDR3 reads CSARSGVGNQPQHF. The DNA for the CDR3 is TGCAGTGCTAGAAGCGGTGTAGGCAATCAGCCCCAGCATTTT.

The chain has TRBV7-8 and TRBJ2-3; 7 bases match TRBD2. The V and J ends lost 6 bases and 1 base, in that order; junction bases with no gene match: 16. The CDR3 runs to 18 residues. Looked up from germline, CDR1 is SGHVS and CDR2 is FQNEAQ. The CDR3 DNA reads as TGTGCCAGCAGAAGTACATCCAGCGGGATAGACCGCACAGATACGCAGTATTTT. Protein product: CASRSTSSGIDRTDTQYF. The variable domain in full, completed from reference TRBV7-8 and TRBJ2-3, reads GAGVSQSPRYKVAKRGQDVALRCDPISGHVSLFWYQQALGQGPEFLTYFQNEAQLDKSGLPSDRFFAERPEGSVSTLKIQRTQQEDSAVYLCASRSTSSGIDRTDTQYFGPGTRLTVL.

In this sample, this clonotype turned up a few times. The gene calls are TRBV5-6 and TRBJ1-4; maybe TRBD1 (5 bases). Germline loops: CDR1 SGHDT, CDR2 YYEEEE. This CDR3 has 16 residues. With 5 bases removed from V and 8 bases from J, the gap between germline ends came to 22 bases. CDR3: CASRAVHGGKGEKLFF. DNA of the CDR3: TGTGCCAGCAGGGCGGTCCACGGGGGAAAGGGAGAAAAACTGTTTTTT.

The V gene is TRBV12-3 or TRBV12-4, the J gene TRBJ1-1, with unresolved D. The CDR3 contains 15 residues. V was pared by 2 bases and J by 4 bases, with 14 bases between. CDR3 residues: CASSLSPPRGTEAFF. CDR3 DNA sequence: TGTGCCAGCAGTTTAAGTCCACCCCGCGGCACTGAAGCTTTCTTT.